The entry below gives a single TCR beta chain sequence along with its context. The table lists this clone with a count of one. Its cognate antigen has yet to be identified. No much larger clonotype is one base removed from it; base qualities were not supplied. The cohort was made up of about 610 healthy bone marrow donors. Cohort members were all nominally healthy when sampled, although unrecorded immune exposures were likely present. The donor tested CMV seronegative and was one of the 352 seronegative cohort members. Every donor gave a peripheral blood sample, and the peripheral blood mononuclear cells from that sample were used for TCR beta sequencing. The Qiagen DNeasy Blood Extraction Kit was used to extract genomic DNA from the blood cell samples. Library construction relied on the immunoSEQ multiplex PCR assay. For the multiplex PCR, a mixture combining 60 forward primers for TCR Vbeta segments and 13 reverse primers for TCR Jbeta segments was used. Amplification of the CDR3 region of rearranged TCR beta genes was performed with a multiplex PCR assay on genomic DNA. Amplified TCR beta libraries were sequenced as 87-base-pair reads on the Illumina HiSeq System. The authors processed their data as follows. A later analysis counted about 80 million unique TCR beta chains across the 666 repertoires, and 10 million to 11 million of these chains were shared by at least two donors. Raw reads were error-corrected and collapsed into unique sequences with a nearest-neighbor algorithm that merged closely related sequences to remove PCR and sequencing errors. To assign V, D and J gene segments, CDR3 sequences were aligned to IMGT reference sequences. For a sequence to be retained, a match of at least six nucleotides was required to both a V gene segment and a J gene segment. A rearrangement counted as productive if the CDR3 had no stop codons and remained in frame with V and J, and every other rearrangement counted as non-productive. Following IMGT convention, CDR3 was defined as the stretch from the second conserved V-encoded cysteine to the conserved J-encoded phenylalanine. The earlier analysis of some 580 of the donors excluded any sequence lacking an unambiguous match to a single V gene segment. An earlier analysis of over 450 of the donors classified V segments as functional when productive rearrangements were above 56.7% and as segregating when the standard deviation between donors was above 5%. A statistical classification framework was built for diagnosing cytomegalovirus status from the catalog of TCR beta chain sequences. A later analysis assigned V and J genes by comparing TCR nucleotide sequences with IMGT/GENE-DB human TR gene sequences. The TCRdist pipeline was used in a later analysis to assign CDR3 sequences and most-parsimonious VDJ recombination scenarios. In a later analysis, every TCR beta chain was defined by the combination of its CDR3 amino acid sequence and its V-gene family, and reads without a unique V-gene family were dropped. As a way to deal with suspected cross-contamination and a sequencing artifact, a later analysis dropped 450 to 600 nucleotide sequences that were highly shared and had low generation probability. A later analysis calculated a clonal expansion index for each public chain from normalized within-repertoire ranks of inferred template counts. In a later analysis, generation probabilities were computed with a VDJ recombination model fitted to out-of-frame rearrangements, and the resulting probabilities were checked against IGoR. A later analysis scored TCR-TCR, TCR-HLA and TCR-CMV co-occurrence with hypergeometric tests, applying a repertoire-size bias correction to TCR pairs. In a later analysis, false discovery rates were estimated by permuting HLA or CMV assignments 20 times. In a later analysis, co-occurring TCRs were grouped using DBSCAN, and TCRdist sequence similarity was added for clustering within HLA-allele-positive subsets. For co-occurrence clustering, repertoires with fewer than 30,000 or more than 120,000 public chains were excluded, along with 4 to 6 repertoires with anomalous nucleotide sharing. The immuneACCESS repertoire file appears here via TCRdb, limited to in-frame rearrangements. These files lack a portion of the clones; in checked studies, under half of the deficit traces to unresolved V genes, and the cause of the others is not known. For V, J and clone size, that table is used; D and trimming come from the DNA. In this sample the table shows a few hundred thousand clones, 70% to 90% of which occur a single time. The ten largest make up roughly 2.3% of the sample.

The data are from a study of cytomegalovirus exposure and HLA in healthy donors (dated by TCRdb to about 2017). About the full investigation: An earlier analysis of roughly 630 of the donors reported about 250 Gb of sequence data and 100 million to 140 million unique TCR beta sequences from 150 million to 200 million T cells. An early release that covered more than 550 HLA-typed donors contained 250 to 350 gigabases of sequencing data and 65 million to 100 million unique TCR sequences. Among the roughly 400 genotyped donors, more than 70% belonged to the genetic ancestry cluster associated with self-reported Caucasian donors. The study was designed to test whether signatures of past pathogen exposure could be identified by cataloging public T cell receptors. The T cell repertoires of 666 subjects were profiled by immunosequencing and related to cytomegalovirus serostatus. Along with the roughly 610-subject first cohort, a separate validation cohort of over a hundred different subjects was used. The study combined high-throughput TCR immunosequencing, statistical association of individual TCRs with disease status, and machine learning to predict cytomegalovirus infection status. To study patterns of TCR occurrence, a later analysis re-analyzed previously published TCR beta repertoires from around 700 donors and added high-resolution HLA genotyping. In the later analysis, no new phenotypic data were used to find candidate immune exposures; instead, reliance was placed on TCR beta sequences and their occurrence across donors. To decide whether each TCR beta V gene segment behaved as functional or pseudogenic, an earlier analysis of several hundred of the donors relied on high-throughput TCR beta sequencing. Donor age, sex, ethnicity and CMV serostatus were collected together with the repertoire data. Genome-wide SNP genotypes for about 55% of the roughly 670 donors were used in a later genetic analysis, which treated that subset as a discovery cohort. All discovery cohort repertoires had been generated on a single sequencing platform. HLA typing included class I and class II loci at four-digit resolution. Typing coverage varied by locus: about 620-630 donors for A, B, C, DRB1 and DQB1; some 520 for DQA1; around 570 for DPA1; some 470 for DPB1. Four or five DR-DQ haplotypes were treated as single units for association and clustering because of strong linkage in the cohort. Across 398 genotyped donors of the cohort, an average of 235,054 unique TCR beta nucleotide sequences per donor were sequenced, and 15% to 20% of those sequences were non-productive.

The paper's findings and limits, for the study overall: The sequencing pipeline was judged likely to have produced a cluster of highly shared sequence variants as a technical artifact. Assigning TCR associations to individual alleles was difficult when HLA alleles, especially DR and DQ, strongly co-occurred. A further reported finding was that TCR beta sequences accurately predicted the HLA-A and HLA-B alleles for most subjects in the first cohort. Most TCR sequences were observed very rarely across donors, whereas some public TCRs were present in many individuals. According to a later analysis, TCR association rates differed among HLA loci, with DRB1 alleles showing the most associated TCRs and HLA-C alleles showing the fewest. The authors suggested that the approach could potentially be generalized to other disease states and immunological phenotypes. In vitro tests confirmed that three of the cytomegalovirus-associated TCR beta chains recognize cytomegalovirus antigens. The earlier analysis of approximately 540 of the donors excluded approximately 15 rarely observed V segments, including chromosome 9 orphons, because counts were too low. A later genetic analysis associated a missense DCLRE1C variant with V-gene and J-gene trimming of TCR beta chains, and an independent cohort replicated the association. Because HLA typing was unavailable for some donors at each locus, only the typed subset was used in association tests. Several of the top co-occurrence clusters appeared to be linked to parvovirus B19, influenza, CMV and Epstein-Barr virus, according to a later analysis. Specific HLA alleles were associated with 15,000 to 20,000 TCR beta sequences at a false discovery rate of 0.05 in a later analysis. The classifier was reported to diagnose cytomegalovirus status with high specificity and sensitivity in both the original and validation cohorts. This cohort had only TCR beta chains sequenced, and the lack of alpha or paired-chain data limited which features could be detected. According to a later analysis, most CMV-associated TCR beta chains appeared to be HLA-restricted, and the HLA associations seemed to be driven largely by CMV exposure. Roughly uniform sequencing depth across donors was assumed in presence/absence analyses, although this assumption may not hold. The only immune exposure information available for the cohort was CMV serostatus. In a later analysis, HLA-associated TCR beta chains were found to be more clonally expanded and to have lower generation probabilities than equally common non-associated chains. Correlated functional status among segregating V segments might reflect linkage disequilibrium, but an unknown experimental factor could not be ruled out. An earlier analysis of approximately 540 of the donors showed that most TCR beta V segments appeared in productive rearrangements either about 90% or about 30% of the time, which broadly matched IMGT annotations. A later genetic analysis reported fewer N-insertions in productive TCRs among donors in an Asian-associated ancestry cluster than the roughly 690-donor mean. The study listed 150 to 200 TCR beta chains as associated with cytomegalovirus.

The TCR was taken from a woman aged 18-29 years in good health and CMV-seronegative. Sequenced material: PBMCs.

The bases are TGCAGCGTTGAAGAGGGGGGGAACCAGCCCCAGCATTTT. Its translation is CSVEEGGNQPQHF. The chain is made from TRBV29-1 and TRBJ1-5, with a tentative D gene TRBD1 over 5 matching bases. The junction shows trimming of 0 bases on V and 7 bases on J, plus 10 bases between the germline ends. In the germline V gene, CDR1 corresponds to SQVTM and CDR2 to ANQGSEA. There are 13 amino acids in the CDR3, from cysteine to phenylalanine inclusive. Only the CDR3 part of the read is kept: 39 bases, read in frame from the first base. The CDR3, completed at both ends by the reference TRBV29-1 and TRBJ1-5 genes, gives the full variable domain SAVISQKPSRDICQRGTSLTIQCQVDSQVTMMFWYRQQPGQSLTLIATANQGSEATYESGFVIDKFPISRPNLTFSTLTVSNMSPEDSSIYLCSVEEGGNQPQHFGDGTRLSIL.